The rows below give T cell receptor beta chains drawn from one sample of a study of blood T cell repertoires in COVID-19. Assay: immunoSEQ multiplex PCR; the TCRdb copy retains only in-frame clones and omits some. The data show fewer than 350,000 clones, roughly 88% seen once. The sample was PBMCs or T cells enriched from blood (not recorded which). These receptors all come from a man between 25 and 39 years old who had recovered from COVID-19. The CDR3 runs from the conserved cysteine through the conserved F or W. Fields, in order: CDR3 length, D gene, clone size, J gene, V gene, CDR3 DNA, CDR3 protein. A D gene is named only where the DNA matches it firmly. Expanded clones get a size class; other rows say once, few or many, or leave the size out.

13 | NA | NA | TRBJ2-3 | TRBV5-4 | TGTGCCAGCAGGAACCGAGTGACAGATACGCAGTATTTT | CASRNRVTDTQYF
13 | NA | NA | TRBJ1-1 | TRBV12-3/TRBV12-4 | TGTGCCAGCAGTTTGGGACAGAACACTGAAGCTTTCTTT | CASSLGQNTEAFF
19 | TRBD2 | NA | TRBJ2-7 | TRBV5-1 | TGCGCCAGCTTAATCACTCCTGAACAGCTTTGGACTAGCGAGCACGAGCAGTACTTC | CASLITPEQLWTSEHEQYF
14 | NA | NA | TRBJ2-4 | TRBV7-9 | TGTGCCAGCAGCACCAGGGAAGCCAAAAACATTCAGTACTTC | CASSTREAKNIQYF
14 | NA | NA | TRBJ1-4 | TRBV15 | TGTGCCACCAGCAGCAAAAAAACTAATGAAAAACTGTTTTTT | CATSSKKTNEKLFF
14 | NA | NA | TRBJ1-2 | TRBV30 | TGTGCCTGGAGCACCCCGGCGGGGCCTAGCGGGGGAACCTTC | CAWSTPAGPSGGTF
16 | NA | NA | TRBJ1-3 | TRBV5-1 | TGCGCCAGCAGCTTGGTATCCGGGGAAGCTGGAAACACCATATATTTT | CASSLVSGEAGNTIYF
14 | NA | few | TRBJ1-4 | TRBV11-2 | TGTGCCAGCAGGGCTCTGGGGCAGGGTGAAAAACTGTTTTTT | CASRALGQGEKLFF
13 | NA | NA | TRBJ2-7 | TRBV5-1 | TGCGCCAGCAGCCTGCCGGGGGAAAACGAGCAGTACTTC | CASSLPGENEQYF
13 | TRBD1 | NA | TRBJ2-7 | TRBV27 | TGTGCCAGCAGCCCGGGACAGGGATACGAGCAGTACTTC | CASSPGQGYEQYF
14 | NA | NA | TRBJ2-7 | TRBV7-6 | TGTGCCAGCAGCTACCGGCAGGGTCTCTACGAGCAGTACTTC | CASSYRQGLYEQYF
14 | NA | NA | TRBJ2-1 | TRBV7-9 | TGTGCCAGCAGCGCGGGACTCGACTACAATGAGCAGTTCTTC | CASSAGLDYNEQFF
11 | NA | few | TRBJ1-3 | TRBV30 | TGTGCCTGGAGGGAGGGGAACACCATATATTTT | CAWREGNTIYF
13 | NA | NA | TRBJ1-2 | TRBV12-3/TRBV12-4 | TGTGCCAGCAGTTATCGGGCTAACTATGGCTACACCTTC | CASSYRANYGYTF
13 | NA | NA | TRBJ1-6 | TRBV6-4 | TGTGCCAGCTCGCAGGGTTATAATTCACCTCTCCACTTT | CASSQGYNSPLHF
14 | NA | once | TRBJ1-1 | TRBV25-1 | TGTGCCAGCAGGGACAGATTAAGACTTACTGAAGCTTTCTTT | CASRDRLRLTEAFF
14 | NA | NA | TRBJ2-1 | TRBV19 | TGTGCCAGTAGTAGCGGGGCTAGGATTACTGAGCAGTTCTTC | CASSSGARITEQFF
15 | TRBD1 | once | TRBJ1-2 | TRBV4-1 | TGCGCCAGCAGCCCCGGGACAGCCTTATTTCGTGGCTACACCTTC | CASSPGTALFRGYTF
14 | NA | NA | TRBJ1-2 | TRBV19 | TGTGCCAGTAGTATAGACGGACAGAGCTATGGCTACACCTTC | CASSIDGQSYGYTF
12 | NA | NA | TRBJ2-3 | TRBV7-3 | TGTGCCAGCAGCTCCTCCGGGACTGAGCAGTATTTT | CASSSSGTEQYF